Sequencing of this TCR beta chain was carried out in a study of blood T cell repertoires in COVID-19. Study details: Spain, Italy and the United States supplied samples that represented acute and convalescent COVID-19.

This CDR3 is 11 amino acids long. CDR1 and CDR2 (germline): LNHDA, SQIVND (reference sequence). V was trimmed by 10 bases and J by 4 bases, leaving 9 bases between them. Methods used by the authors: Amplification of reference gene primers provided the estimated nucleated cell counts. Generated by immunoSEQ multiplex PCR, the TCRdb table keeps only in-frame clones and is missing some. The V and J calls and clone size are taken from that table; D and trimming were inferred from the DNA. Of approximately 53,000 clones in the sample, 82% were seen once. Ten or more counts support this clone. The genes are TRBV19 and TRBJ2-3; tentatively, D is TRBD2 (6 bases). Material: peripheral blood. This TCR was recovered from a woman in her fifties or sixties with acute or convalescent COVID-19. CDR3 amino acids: CATRLADTQYF. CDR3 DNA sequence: TGTGCCACCAGACTAGCAGATACGCAGTATTTT. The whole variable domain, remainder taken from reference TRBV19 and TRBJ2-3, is DGGITQSPKYLFRKEGQNVTLSCEQNLNHDAMYWYRQDPGQGLRLIYYSQIVNDFQKGDIAEGYSVSREKKESFPLTVTSAQKNPTAFYLCATRLADTQYFGPGTRLTVL.